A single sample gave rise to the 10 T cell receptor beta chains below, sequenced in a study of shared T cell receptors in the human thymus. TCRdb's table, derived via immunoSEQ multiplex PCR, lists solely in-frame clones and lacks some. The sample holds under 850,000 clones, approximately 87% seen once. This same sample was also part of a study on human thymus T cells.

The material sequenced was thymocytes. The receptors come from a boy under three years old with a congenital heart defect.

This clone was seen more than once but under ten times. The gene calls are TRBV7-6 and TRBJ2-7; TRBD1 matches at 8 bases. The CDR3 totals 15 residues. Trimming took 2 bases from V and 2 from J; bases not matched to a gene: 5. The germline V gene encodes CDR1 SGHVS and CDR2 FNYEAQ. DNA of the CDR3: TGTGCCAGCAGCTTATCGGGACAGGCCCCCTACGAGCAGTACTTC. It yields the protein CASSLSGQAPYEQYF.

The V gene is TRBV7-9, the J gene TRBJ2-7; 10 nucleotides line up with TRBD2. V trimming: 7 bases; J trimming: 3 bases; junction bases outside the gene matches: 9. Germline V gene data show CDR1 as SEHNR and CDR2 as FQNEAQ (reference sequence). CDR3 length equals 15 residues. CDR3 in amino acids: CASTSGSGRVYEQYF. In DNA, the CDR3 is TGTGCCAGCACCTCGGGGAGCGGGAGGGTCTACGAGCAGTACTTC. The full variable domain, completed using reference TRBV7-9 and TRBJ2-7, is DTGVSQNPRHKITKRGQNVTFRCDPISEHNRLYWYRQTLGQGPEFLTYFQNEAQLEKSRLLSDRFSAERPKGSFSTLEIQRTEQGDSAMYLCASTSGSGRVYEQYFGPGTRLTVT.

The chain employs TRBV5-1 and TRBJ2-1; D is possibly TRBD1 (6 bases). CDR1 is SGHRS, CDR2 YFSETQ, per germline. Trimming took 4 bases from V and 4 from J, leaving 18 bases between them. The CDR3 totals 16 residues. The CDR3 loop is CASSTPAGEGYNEQFF. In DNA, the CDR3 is TGCGCCAGCAGCACCCCCGCAGGGGAAGGGTACAATGAGCAGTTCTTC.

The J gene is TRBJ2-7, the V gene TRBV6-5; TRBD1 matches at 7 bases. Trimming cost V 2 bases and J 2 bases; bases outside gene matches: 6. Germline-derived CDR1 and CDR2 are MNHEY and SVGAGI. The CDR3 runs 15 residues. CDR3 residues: CASSYRGRDPYEQYF. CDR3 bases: TGTGCCAGCAGTTACAGGGGGCGCGACCCCTACGAGCAGTACTTC.

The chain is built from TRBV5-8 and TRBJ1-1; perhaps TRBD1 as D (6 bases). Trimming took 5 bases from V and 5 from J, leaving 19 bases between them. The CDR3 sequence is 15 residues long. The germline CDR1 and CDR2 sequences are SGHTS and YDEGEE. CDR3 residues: CASSPPGHLRTEAFF. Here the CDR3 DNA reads TGTGCCAGCAGTCCACCGGGACACCTGAGAACTGAAGCTTTCTTT.

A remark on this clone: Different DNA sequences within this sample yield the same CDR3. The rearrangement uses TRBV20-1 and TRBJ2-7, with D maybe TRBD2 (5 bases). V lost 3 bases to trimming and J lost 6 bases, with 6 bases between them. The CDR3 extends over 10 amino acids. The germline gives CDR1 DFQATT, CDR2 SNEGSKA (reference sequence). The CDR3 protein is CSASGSEQYF. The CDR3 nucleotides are TGCAGTGCTAGTGGGAGCGAGCAGTACTTC.

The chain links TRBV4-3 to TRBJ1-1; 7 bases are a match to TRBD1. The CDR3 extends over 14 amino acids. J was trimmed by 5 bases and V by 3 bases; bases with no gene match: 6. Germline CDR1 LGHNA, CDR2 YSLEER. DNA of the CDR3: TGCGCCAGCAGCCATCGACAGGGCGATACTGAAGCTTTCTTT. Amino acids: CASSHRQGDTEAFF.

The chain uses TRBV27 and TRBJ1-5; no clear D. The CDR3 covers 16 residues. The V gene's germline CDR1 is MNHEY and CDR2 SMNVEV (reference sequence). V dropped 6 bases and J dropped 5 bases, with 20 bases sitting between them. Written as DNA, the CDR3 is TGTGCCAGCAGCCCAAAAGCCACTTTAGAAGATCAGCCCCAGCATTTT. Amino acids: CASSPKATLEDQPQHF.

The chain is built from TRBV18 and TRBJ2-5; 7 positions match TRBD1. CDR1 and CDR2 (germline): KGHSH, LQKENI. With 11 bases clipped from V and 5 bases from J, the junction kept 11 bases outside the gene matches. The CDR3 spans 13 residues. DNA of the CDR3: TGTGCCGACAGGACAGGCCTAGGGGAGACCCAGTACTTC. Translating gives CADRTGLGETQYF.

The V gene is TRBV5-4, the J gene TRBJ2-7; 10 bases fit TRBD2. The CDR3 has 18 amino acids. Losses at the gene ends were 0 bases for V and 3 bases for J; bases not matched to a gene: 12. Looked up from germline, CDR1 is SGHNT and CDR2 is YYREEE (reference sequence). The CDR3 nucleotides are TGTGCCAGCAGCTTGGCGGTTAGCGGGAGGCCGGTGGGCTACGAGCAGTACTTC. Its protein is CASSLAVSGRPVGYEQYF.